This is a list of T cell receptor beta chains from one sample in a study of long-term antiretroviral therapy in people with HIV. Measured with immunoSEQ multiplex PCR; TCRdb has only the in-frame clones, and not every one. Found here are more than 6,000 clones, around four fifths of them singletons; the top ten hold around 15%. Source: unsorted PBMCs, taken 0.5 years before starting antiretroviral therapy. These receptors all come from a man in his forties or fifties with HIV. The CDR3 runs from the conserved cysteine through the conserved F or W. The order of the fields is V gene, D gene, J gene, clone size, CDR3 DNA, CDR3 protein. D genes are given only for firm matches. Clone size is not always given. Where it is, it says once, few, many or a class for expanded clones.

TRBV7-9	TRBD2	TRBJ2-7	few	TGTGCCAGCAGCCCGGGACTAACTTCCTACGAGCAGTACTTC	CASSPGLTSYEQYF
TRBV27	.	TRBJ1-5	.	TGTGCCAGCAGATCTATTCTAGGGCAGGACCTCCTTCATCAGCCCCAGCATTTT	CASRSILGQDLLHQPQHF
TRBV21-1	.	TRBJ1-3	.	TGTGCCAGCAGCAAAGAAGTAGGGACAGGGGACTTAAACTCTGGAAACACCATATATTTT	CASSKEVGTGDLNSGNTIYF
TRBV13	TRBD2	TRBJ2-3	.	TGTGCCAGCAGCCGTTGGACTAGCGGGGGGGAGGTGGATACGCAGTATTTT	CASSRWTSGGEVDTQYF
TRBV4-3	.	TRBJ2-1	.	TGCGCCAGCAGCCAAGATAACGATCCATACAATGAGCAGTTCTTC	CASSQDNDPYNEQFF
TRBV7-9	TRBD1	TRBJ1-2	few	TGTGCCAGCAGCCCAGGACAGGGTGGCTACACCTTC	CASSPGQGGYTF
TRBV7-9	.	TRBJ1-5	.	TGTGCCAGCAGCCCCGGGGGTCAGCCCCAGCATTTT	CASSPGGQPQHF
TRBV25-1	.	TRBJ1-2	.	TGTGCCAGCAGTGAATACGACAGTTATGGCTACACCTTC	CASSEYDSYGYTF
TRBV30	TRBD1	TRBJ2-7	.	TGTGCCTTCAGGACAGGGGAAAGGAACGAGCAGTACTTC	CAFRTGERNEQYF
TRBV5-1	TRBD2	TRBJ2-7	.	TGCGCCAGCAGCTCAGGACTAGCGGGGTTCGAGCAGTACTTC	CASSSGLAGFEQYF
TRBV11-2	.	TRBJ1-6	few	TGTGCCAGCAGCTTAGCCTCAAATTCACCCCTCCACTTT	CASSLASNSPLHF
TRBV5-1	.	TRBJ2-6	.	TGCGCCAGCAGCTTCAGCCAGGGGTCCACTGGGGCCAACGTCCTGACTTTC	CASSFSQGSTGANVLTF
TRBV15	TRBD2	TRBJ2-7	.	TGTGCCACCAGCAGAGATCTAAGCGGGGGATATACCTACGAGCAGTACTTC	CATSRDLSGGYTYEQYF
TRBV5-1	TRBD1	TRBJ2-7	.	TGCGCCAGCAGCCGGACGACAGGGGGCGCAAAGGCCTACGAGCAGTACTTC	CASSRTTGGAKAYEQYF
TRBV9	.	TRBJ2-7	once	TGTGCCAGCAGCTATAGCGCCAGGGGCGACGACGAGCAGTACTTC	CASSYSARGDDEQYF
TRBV6-6	.	TRBJ2-7	.	TGTGCCAGCAGGGCCAACGCCGAGCAGTACTTC	CASRANAEQYF
TRBV7-2	TRBD2	TRBJ2-2	.	TGTGCCAGCAGCCAATCGGGGACTACTCTCTACGGGGAGCTGTTTTTT	CASSQSGTTLYGELFF
TRBV6-1	.	TRBJ2-7	.	TGTGCCAGCTTCGCAGGGAAGATAGTGGGCCACGAGCAGTACTTC	CASFAGKIVGHEQYF
TRBV30	.	TRBJ2-7	.	TGTGCCTGGAGTGACGGACGGAGCTACGAGCAGTACTTC	CAWSDGRSYEQYF
TRBV10-1	.	TRBJ1-4	.	TGCGCCAGCAGTGAAGACAGGAGGACTAATGAAAAACTGTTTTTT	CASSEDRRTNEKLFF
TRBV4-3	.	TRBJ2-1	.	TGCGCCAGCAGCCAAGATGAGGGGGACTACAATGAGCAGTTCTTC	CASSQDEGDYNEQFF
TRBV7-2	.	TRBJ1-2	.	TGTGCCAGCAGCCCAACAGGTTCCCTCTATGGCTACACCTTC	CASSPTGSLYGYTF
TRBV11-2	TRBD1	TRBJ2-7	once	TGTGCCAGCAGCCCCCTTAGGCGGGACAGGTCCTACGAGCAGTACTTC	CASSPLRRDRSYEQYF
TRBV6-1	TRBD1	TRBJ2-7	.	TGTGCCAGCAAACCGGGACAGGGGGCCGAGCAGTACTTC	CASKPGQGAEQYF
TRBV7-6	.	TRBJ2-7	.	TGTGCCAGCACCCCCGGCGGCAGCTCCTACGAGCAGTACTTC	CASTPGGSSYEQYF
TRBV30	.	TRBJ1-5	.	TGTGCCTGGAGCGGGACGGGTGATCAGCCCCAGCATTTT	CAWSGTGDQPQHF
TRBV9	TRBD1	TRBJ1-2	once	TGTGCCAGCAGCTCAAGGACAGGGGTTGACTATGGCTACACCTTC	CASSSRTGVDYGYTF
TRBV6-1	TRBD1	TRBJ1-1	.	TGTGCCAGCAGTGAAAGGACAGGGGCGGTTGATCGGACTGAAGCTTTCTTT	CASSERTGAVDRTEAFF
TRBV19	.	TRBJ1-5	.	TGTGCCAGTAGTATATGGGACCTCAATCAGCCCCAGCATTTT	CASSIWDLNQPQHF
TRBV7-3	.	TRBJ1-3	.	TGTGCCAGCAGCCCGGACCAGGGGCTGGAAAACACCATATATTTT	CASSPDQGLENTIYF
TRBV19	.	TRBJ2-7	few	TGTGCCAGTAGTAGGGCAGGATTTATCTACGAGCAGTACTTC	CASSRAGFIYEQYF
TRBV5-1	TRBD1	TRBJ2-7	.	TGCGCCAGCAGCGGCGCAGGGGGAGACCGCTACGAGCAGTACTTC	CASSGAGGDRYEQYF
TRBV4-2	TRBD1	TRBJ1-2	.	TGTGCCAGCAGCCAAGTCGGAGGGGGCAATGGCTACACCTTC	CASSQVGGGNGYTF
TRBV5-6	.	TRBJ2-3	few	TGTGCCAGCCATTTGAAGGGCCCGGGGCGGGCAGATACGCAGTATTTT	CASHLKGPGRADTQYF
TRBV10-2	.	TRBJ2-6	few	TGCGCCAGCAGTGGGGGAGTCCCTGGGGCCAACGTCCTGACTTTC	CASSGGVPGANVLTF
TRBV29-1	TRBD1	TRBJ1-4	.	TGCAGCGTCGGGACAGGGAGGGATGAAAAACTGTTTTTT	CSVGTGRDEKLFF
TRBV7-2	.	TRBJ2-3	.	TGTGCCAGCAGCTTAGGTCAGGGTCACGCAGATACGCAGTATTTT	CASSLGQGHADTQYF
TRBV7-2	TRBD1	TRBJ1-2	once	TGTGCCAGCAGCTTAGGCAGGGGGCCGGTCTATGGCTACACCTTC	CASSLGRGPVYGYTF
TRBV19	TRBD1	TRBJ2-2	.	TGTGCCAGCAGGGGGCGCCGGAACACCGGGGAGCTGTTTTTT	CASRGRRNTGELFF
TRBV5-6	.	TRBJ2-1	.	TGTGCCAGCAGGGCTTTGGGGGTGCAGTTCTTC	CASRALGVQFF
TRBV4-3	.	TRBJ2-3	.	TGCGCCAGCAGCCCCGGGCCCACAGATACGCAGTATTTT	CASSPGPTDTQYF
TRBV29-1	TRBD2	TRBJ2-1	.	TGCAGCGCTAGCGGGGGGACCCTTAATGAGCAGTTCTTC	CSASGGTLNEQFF
TRBV25-1	TRBD1	TRBJ1-1	.	TGTGCCAGCAGTGCCGCTGGACAGGGAGGCACTGAAGCTTTCTTT	CASSAAGQGGTEAFF
TRBV9	.	TRBJ1-4	.	TGTGCCAGCAGCGTAGCCCCCACAGGAACCGCAACTAATGAAAAACTGTTTTTT	CASSVAPTGTATNEKLFF
TRBV4-1	TRBD1	TRBJ2-6	.	TGCGCCAGCAGCCAAGAGGGACAGAGCTCTGGGGCCAACGTCCTGACTTTC	CASSQEGQSSGANVLTF